This T cell receptor beta chain was found in a study of cytomegalovirus exposure and HLA in healthy donors. It was with 60 Vbeta and 13 Jbeta primers that the PCR ran. Measured with immunoSEQ multiplex PCR; TCRdb has only the in-frame clones, and not every one. The table has around 130,000 clones, around 72% seen once. As to this clone: Its antigen is not identified.

General study results and limits: Analyses of presence and absence presupposed an approximately uniform sequencing depth across donors.

The CDR3 extends over 13 amino acids. V dropped 3 bases and J dropped 5; count of bases not matched to a gene: 1. CDR1 and CDR2 (germline): SGHVS, FNYEAQ. The sample consisted of PBMCs. This rearrangement joins TRBV7-6 to TRBJ1-2, with 9 positions matching TRBD1. The sequence came from a human donor in good health. This chain's CDR3 is CASSFGTGYGYTF. Written as DNA, the CDR3 is TGTGCCAGCAGCTTTGGGACAGGGTATGGCTACACCTTC.